What follows is one T cell receptor (beta chain) and its context. This sample is part of a study of T cells of healthy individuals. TCRdb re-analysed the 5' RACE reads in MiXCR, keeping a single row per CDR3 protein. Of around 98,000 distinct CDR3 sequences in the sample, roughly 15% were seen once. The V end lost 3 bases, the J end lost 1 base, and 4 bases lay between the germline ends. Germline CDR1 SGDLS, CDR2 YYNGEE. The CDR3 is 13 amino acids. The source of this sequence is a human donor in good health. This chain connects TRBV9 to TRBJ2-2; D not certain. CDR3 sequence (DNA): TGTGCCAGCAGCGATGGGAACACCGGGGAGCTGTTTTTT. Amino acid sequence: CASSDGNTGELFF.